This note documents a single T cell receptor (beta chain) sequence. Its antigen target is currently unknown. No qualities accompany the bases; no much larger clone lies one base away. This sample is part of a study of blood T cell repertoires in COVID-19 (dated by TCRdb to between 2020 and 2021). Notes on the research overall: The collaborator samples originated in the United States, Italy and Spain and spanned the acute and convalescent phases of COVID-19. The material from the prospective study consisted of cDNA or gDNA derived from T cells, B-cell-depleted T cells, or PBMCs. Deeply sampled blood TCRbeta repertoires from subjects exposed to, actively infected with, or recovered from COVID-19 were included in the dataset. The repertoires were made available in a free public database intended to serve as a resource for research on the immune response to SARS-CoV-2. The samples were drawn from two sources: the first 160 participants of the ongoing ImmuneRACE study, and 1,200 or so subjects contributed by 6 global collaborators. The sample metadata nearly always contained a de-identified subject ID, COVID-19 status, age in years and sex. HLA class I and class II types, where available, came from metadata supplied by the sample provider rather than from assay-based typing. The paper as a whole reports these results and caveats: The amount of clinical and demographic metadata varied by source and participant and was provided uncurated.

The CDR3 sequence holds 14 residues, the cysteine and phenylalanine included. Only the CDR3 region is kept as DNA, spanning 42 bases read in frame from base 1. Sequences SGHAT (CDR1) and FQNNGV (CDR2) are obtained from the germline V gene. Here V drops 6 bases and J drops 7 bases, and the junction holds 3 bases not matched to any gene. Whole blood was collected in K2EDTA tubes by collaborating institutions according to the institutions' own protocols. For TCRbeta analysis, collaborator samples were shipped as frozen whole blood, as isolated PBMCs, or as DNA extracted from either sample type. TCRbeta CDR3 regions were amplified from genomic DNA by means of the immunoSEQ Assay, a bias-controlled multiplex PCR. As for how the authors treated the data: The number of nucleated cells in each sample was estimated from the amplification of reference gene primers within the assay. Sequence reads were collapsed and filtered to measure the absolute abundance of every unique TCRbeta CDR3 rearrangement. For each sample, productive Simpson clonality was calculated as the square root of Simpson's diversity index across productive rearrangements. Here the immuneACCESS table is served through TCRdb, limited to in-frame sequences with V and J called. Missing clones are a known gap in these copies; in checked studies unresolved V genes cover under half, and the rest lacks a known reason. V and J calls and clone size follow that table, whereas D and trimming were derived from the DNA. This sample is represented by fewer than 150,000 clones; about 90% of them were singletons. Clones ranked in the top ten supply about 0.9% of the sample.

Sequencing input: peripheral blood. This receptor was taken from a woman between 50 and 59 years old with active or convalescent COVID-19. Recombination connected TRBV11-2 to TRBJ2-1, and TRBD2 matches 13 of the central bases. The DNA sequence reads TGTGCCAGCAGACTAGCGGGAGGGCAAAATGAGCAGTTCTTC. This gives the protein CASRLAGGQNEQFF. The CDR3 plus the reference TRBV11-2 and TRBJ2-1 genes for the other parts give the full variable domain: EAGVAQSPRYKIIEKRQSVAFWCNPISGHATLYWYQQILGQGPKLLIQFQNNGVVDDSQLPKDRFSAERLKGVDSTLKIQPAKLEDSAVYLCASRLAGGQNEQFFGPGTRLTVL.